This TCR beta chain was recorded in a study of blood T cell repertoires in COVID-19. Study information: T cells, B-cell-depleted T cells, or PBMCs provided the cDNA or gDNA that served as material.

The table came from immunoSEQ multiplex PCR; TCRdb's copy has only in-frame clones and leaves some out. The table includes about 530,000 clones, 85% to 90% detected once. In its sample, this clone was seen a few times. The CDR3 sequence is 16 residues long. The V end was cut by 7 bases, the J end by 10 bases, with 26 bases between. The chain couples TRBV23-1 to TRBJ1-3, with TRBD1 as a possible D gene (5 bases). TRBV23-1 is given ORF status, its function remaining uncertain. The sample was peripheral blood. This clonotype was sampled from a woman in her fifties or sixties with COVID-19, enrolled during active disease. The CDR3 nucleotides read TGCGCCAGCATAGGGATCAGGGACGGCCCCGGGAGAACCATATATTTT. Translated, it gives CASIGIRDGPGRTIYF.